The 23 T cell receptor beta chains below were found in one sample sequenced in a study of PD-1 blockade in classical Hodgkin lymphoma. Every patient relapsed after autologous stem cell transplantation, and brentuximab vedotin exposure varied. The assay was immunoSEQ multiplex PCR, and TCRdb's table has in-frame clones only and misses some. The repertoire includes just over 60,000 clones, 70% to 90% of them detected once, and under 15% sits in the top ten. The sample here was peripheral blood mononuclear cells (PBMCs), taken at baseline. These receptors were collected from a human donor with classical Hodgkin lymphoma.

J is TRBJ2-1 and V is TRBV4-3; D gene ambiguous. The germline CDR1 and CDR2 sequences are LGHNA and YSLEER. The CDR3 length is 13 residues. V was shortened by 0 bases and J by 3 bases, with 3 bases between the two germline ends. The DNA of the CDR3 is TGCGCCAGCAGCCAAGAATTCTACAATGAGCAGTTCTTC. Encoded protein: CASSQEFYNEQFF.

The rearrangement uses TRBV6-5 and TRBJ1-2; 9 nucleotides agree with TRBD1. The V gene end was trimmed by 2 bases and the J gene end by 8 bases; junction bases not matched to a gene: 9. The CDR3 sequence is 15 residues long. Germline assignment: CDR1 MNHEY and CDR2 SVGAGI. DNA of the CDR3: TGTGCCAGCAGTTACCAGTTGGACAGGGGAGGCGGCTACACCTTC. It specifies CASSYQLDRGGGYTF.

V usage is TRBV2 and J usage is TRBJ2-7; 10 bases are a match to TRBD1. CDR3 length equals 17 residues. The junction had 9 bases not matched to a gene; V was cut back by 2 bases and J by 2 bases. Germline-derived CDR1 and CDR2 are SNHLY and FYNNEI. The CDR3 DNA sequence: TGTGCCAGCAGTGAAAATGGGGCTGGGACAGGGGCCTACGAGCAGTACTTC. Its translation: CASSENGAGTGAYEQYF.

This chain links TRBV2 with TRBJ1-4, with 7 bases identical to TRBD1. Germline V lookup: CDR1 SNHLY, CDR2 FYNNEI. The CDR3 covers 13 residues. CDR3 nucleotide sequence: TGTGCGGCACAGACAGGGAGGGTAGAAAAACTGTTTTTT. Amino acid sequence: CAAQTGRVEKLFF.

A word on this clone: Other DNA sequences in this sample translate to the same CDR3. The rearrangement joins TRBV6-5 to TRBJ1-4; D is uncertain. Germline V CDR1 and CDR2: MNHEY, SVGAGI. The V end was cut by 5 bases, the J end by 2 bases, with 9 bases between. The length of the CDR3 is 14 residues. The DNA of the CDR3 is TGTGCCAGCAGTCCCGGACTGACTAATGAAAAACTGTTTTTT. Its protein product is CASSPGLTNEKLFF.

The rearrangement joins TRBV7-7 to TRBJ1-1; D is possibly TRBD1 (5 bases). Germline CDR1 and CDR2: SSHAT and FNYEAQ (reference sequence). V lost 3 bases and J lost 7, with 15 bases in between. This CDR3 spans 14 amino acids. CDR3: CASSLFDGGGEAFF. In DNA form, the CDR3 reads TGTGCCAGCAGCTTGTTTGACGGCGGGGGTGAAGCTTTCTTT.

A few counts support this clone. CDR3 sequence: CAINKETGGYEQYF. The CDR3 bases are TGTGCCATCAACAAGGAGACAGGGGGCTACGAGCAGTACTTC. This sequence joins TRBV10-3 and TRBJ2-7, with 9 bases aligning to TRBD1. This CDR3 contains 14 residues. CDR1 and CDR2 from the germline V gene are ENHRY and SYGVKD. Trimming cost V 7 bases and J 3 bases; bases outside gene matches: 7.

This CDR3 is CASSQGGGGASYEQYF. The CDR3 DNA sequence: TGTGCCAGCAGCCAAGGGGGAGGGGGGGCCTCCTACGAGCAGTACTTC. The gene calls are TRBV4-2 and TRBJ2-7; D is possibly TRBD2 (7 bases). CDR3 length: 16 residues. CDR1 and CDR2 from the germline V gene are LGHNA and YNFKEQ. The V gene lost 1 base and the J gene lost 0 bases, with 13 bases spanning the gap.

This clone was seen just once. J is TRBJ1-4 and V is TRBV4-2; the match to TRBD1 covers 8 bases. After removal of 3 bases from V and 6 bases from J, the junction contained 12 bases not matched to a gene. The CDR3 extends over 17 amino acids. Germline V lookup: CDR1 LGHNA, CDR2 YNFKEQ. CDR3 sequence (DNA): TGTGCCAGCAGCCATTGGAGGACAGGGAATTCTTATGAAAAACTGTTTTTT. Its protein product is CASSHWRTGNSYEKLFF.

The chain has TRBV7-8 and TRBJ1-1, with TRBD1 matching over 8 bases. Germline CDR1 is SGHVS and CDR2 is FQNEAQ. The CDR3 sequence is 16 residues long. V dropped 1 base and J dropped 3; count of bases not matched to a gene: 7. As DNA, the CDR3 is TGTGCCAGCAGCTTAGGGGCAGGGGGCTGGGACACTGAAGCTTTCTTT. Its translation: CASSLGAGGWDTEAFF.

The genes are TRBV10-3 and TRBJ2-3; 10 bases align to TRBD2. Germline CDR1 reads ENHRY; CDR2 reads SYGVKD. With 6 bases clipped from V and 4 bases from J, the junction kept 16 bases outside the gene matches. The CDR3 covers 18 residues. CDR3 region: CAIRPFSGTSVIPDTQYF. The CDR3 nucleotides read TGTGCCATCAGACCATTCTCCGGGACTAGCGTCATTCCAGATACGCAGTATTTT.

The chain has TRBV30 and TRBJ2-5; D is uncertain. V was cut by 7 bases and J by 2 bases, with 8 bases left in between. CDR1 GTSNPN and CDR2 SVGIG come from the germline V gene (reference sequence). This CDR3 has 11 residues. The CDR3: CALTGQETQYF. CDR3 DNA sequence: TGTGCCTTGACCGGTCAAGAGACCCAGTACTTC.

The chain joins TRBV5-8 to TRBJ1-1; D may be TRBD1 (5 bases). V was pared by 2 bases and J by 1 base, with 6 bases between. Germline CDR1 and CDR2: SGHTS and YDEGEE. This CDR3 spans 13 amino acids. CDR3 loop: CASSFTGNTEAFF. In nucleotides, the CDR3 is TGTGCCAGCAGCTTTACAGGGAACACTGAAGCTTTCTTT.

The chain has TRBV11-2 and TRBJ2-2, with D hard to call. Germline CDR1 reads SGHAT; CDR2 reads FQNNGV. CDR3 length: 12 residues. V gave up 2 bases and J gave up 5 bases, with 3 bases separating them. CDR3 coding DNA: TGTGCCAGCAGCTTATCGACCGGGGAGCTGTTTTTT. Its protein is CASSLSTGELFF.

The CDR3 coding sequence is TGTGCCAGCACGAGGGCGTTAGCGGGGGTCGGAGATACGCAGTATTTT. Protein product: CASTRALAGVGDTQYF. The chain joins TRBV7-2 to TRBJ2-3, with 9 positions matching TRBD2. The CDR3 runs 16 residues. CDR1 and CDR2 from the germline V gene are SGHTA and FQGNSA. V was clipped by 7 bases and J by 5 bases; unmatched bases: 13.

The chain recombines TRBV28 with TRBJ1-2; maybe TRBD1 (5 bases). The ends were cut back, 6 bases at V and 8 bases at J, with 19 bases in the middle. This CDR3 has 14 amino acids. Per germline, CDR1 MDHEN and CDR2 SYDVKM. CDR3 loop: CASRFPTAGLGYTF. CDR3 nucleotide sequence: TGTGCCAGCAGATTCCCTACGGCAGGGTTAGGCTACACCTTC.

The rearrangement joins TRBV6-6 to TRBJ1-5; tentative D call: TRBD1 (6 bases). V gave up 7 bases and J gave up 0 bases, with 16 bases separating them. CDR3 length equals 16 residues. Germline CDR1 MNHNY, CDR2 SVGAGI (reference sequence). The CDR3 DNA follows: TGTGCCAGCACCCGGACAGCCCCTTATAGCAATCAGCCCCAGCATTTT. Its translation: CASTRTAPYSNQPQHF.

The CDR3 sequence: CASRLSGGNYGYTF. The CDR3 DNA follows: TGTGCCAGTAGGTTATCCGGGGGGAACTATGGCTACACCTTC. This chain links TRBV19 with TRBJ1-2, with D perhaps matching TRBD1 (5 bases). CDR1 and CDR2 from the germline V gene are LNHDA and SQIVND (reference sequence). The V gene lost 6 bases and the J gene lost 2 bases, with 13 bases spanning the gap. The CDR3 covers 14 residues.

A note on this clone: Distinct nucleotide sequences in the sample also encode this CDR3. This chain links TRBV7-9 with TRBJ2-1; maybe TRBD1 (6 bases). The CDR3 is 13 amino acids. Trimming left V 4 bases short and J 10 bases short, with 14 bases between. Germline CDR1 and CDR2: SEHNR and FQNEAQ (reference sequence). The chain's CDR3 is CASSWGQGTEQFF. DNA for the CDR3: TGTGCCAGCAGCTGGGGGCAGGGTACGGAGCAGTTCTTC.

Judged by abundance, this clone is medium-sized (0.01 to 0.1%). The chain joins TRBV6-5 to TRBJ1-1; D remains ambiguous. This CDR3 is built from 14 residues. Germline lookup yields CDR1 MNHEY and CDR2 SVGAGI. The germline V and J ends were trimmed by 2 bases and 4 bases, with 11 bases remaining between them. CDR3: CASSYLGRSTEAFF. CDR3 bases: TGTGCCAGCAGTTACCTAGGGAGGAGCACTGAAGCTTTCTTT.

The rearrangement joins TRBV28 to TRBJ2-2; D might be TRBD1 (6 bases). Germline V CDR1 and CDR2: MDHEN, SYDVKM. The ends were cut back, 10 bases at V and 9 bases at J, with 18 bases in the middle. The length of the CDR3 is 13 residues. The CDR3 reads CATWTVKVRELFF. The DNA for the CDR3 is TGTGCCACCTGGACAGTAAAGGTCCGGGAGCTGTTTTTT.

This clone turned up a few times. The J gene is TRBJ2-7, the V gene TRBV6-5, with D perhaps matching TRBD2 (6 bases). Trimming stripped 7 bases from V and 4 bases from J, with 14 bases between. In germline, CDR1 is MNHEY, CDR2 SVGAGI. This CDR3 has 13 amino acids. The CDR3 nucleotides read TGTGCCAGCATGCAGGGAGGTGTTTACGAGCAGTACTTC. Residues: CASMQGGVYEQYF.

The rearrangement links TRBV28 to TRBJ2-5; D remains unclear. This CDR3 has 11 amino acids. CDR1 and CDR2 from the germline V gene are MDHEN and SYDVKM. Between the trimmed V and J ends, which lost 5 bases and 7 bases, there was a span of 8 bases. The chain's CDR3 is CASSQSGTQYF. Here the CDR3 DNA reads TGTGCCAGCAGTCAATCCGGGACCCAGTACTTC.